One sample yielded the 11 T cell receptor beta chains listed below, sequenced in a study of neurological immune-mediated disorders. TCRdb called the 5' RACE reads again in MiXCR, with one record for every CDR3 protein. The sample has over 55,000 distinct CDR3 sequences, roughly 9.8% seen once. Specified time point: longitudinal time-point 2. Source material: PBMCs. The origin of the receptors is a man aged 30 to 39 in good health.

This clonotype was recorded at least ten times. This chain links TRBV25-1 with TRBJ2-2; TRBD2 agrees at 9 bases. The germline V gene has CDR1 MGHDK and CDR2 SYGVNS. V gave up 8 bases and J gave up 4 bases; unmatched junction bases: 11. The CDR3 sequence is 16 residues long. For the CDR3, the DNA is TGTGCCAGCGGTCCACGGGGTAGCGGGAGCACCGGGGAGCTGTTTTTT. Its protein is CASGPRGSGSTGELFF.

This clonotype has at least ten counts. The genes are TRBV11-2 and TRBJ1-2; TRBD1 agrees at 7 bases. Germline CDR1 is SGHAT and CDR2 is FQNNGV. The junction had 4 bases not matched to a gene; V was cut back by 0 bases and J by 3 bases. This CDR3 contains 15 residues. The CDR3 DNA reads TGTGCCAGCAGCTTAGACCGAGACAGGGACTATGGCTACACCTTC. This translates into CASSLDRDRDYGYTF.

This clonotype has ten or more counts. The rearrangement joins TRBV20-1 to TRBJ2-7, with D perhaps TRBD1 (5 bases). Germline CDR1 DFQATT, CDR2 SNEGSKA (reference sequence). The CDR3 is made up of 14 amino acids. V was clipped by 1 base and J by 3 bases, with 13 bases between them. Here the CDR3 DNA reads TGCAGTGCTAGAGGGGGTGGGGCTCTCTACGAGCAGTACTTC. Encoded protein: CSARGGGALYEQYF.

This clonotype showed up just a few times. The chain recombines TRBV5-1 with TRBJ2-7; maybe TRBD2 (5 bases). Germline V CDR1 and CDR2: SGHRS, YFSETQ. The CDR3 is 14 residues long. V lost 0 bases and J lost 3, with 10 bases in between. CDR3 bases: TGCGCCAGCAGCTTGGAAGGGAGAGGCTACGAGCAGTACTTC. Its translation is CASSLEGRGYEQYF.

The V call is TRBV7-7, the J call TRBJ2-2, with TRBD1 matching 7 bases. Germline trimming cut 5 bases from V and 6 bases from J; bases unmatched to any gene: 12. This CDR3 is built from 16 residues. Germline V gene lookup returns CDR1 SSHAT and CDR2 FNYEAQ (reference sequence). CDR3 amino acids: CASSLTGDPWAGELFF. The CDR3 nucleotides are TGTGCCAGCAGCCTTACAGGGGACCCATGGGCCGGGGAGCTGTTTTTT. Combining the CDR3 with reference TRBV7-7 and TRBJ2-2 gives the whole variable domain GAGVSQSPRYKVTKRGQDVTLRCDPISSHATLYWYQQALGQGPEFLTYFNYEAQPDKSGLPSDRFSAERPEGSISTLTIQRTEQRDSAMYRCASSLTGDPWAGELFFGEGSRLTVL.

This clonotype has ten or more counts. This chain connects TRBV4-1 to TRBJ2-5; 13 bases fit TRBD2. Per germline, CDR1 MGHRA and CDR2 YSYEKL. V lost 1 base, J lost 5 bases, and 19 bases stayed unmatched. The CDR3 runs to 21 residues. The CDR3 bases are TGCGCCAGCAGCCAAGTCCCCGGGACTAGCGGGATGGGGCTCGCCCGGGAGACCCAGTACTTC. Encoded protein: CASSQVPGTSGMGLARETQYF.

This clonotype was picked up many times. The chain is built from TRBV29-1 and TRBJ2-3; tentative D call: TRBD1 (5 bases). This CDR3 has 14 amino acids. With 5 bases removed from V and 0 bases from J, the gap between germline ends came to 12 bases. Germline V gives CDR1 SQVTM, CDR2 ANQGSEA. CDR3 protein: CSVRQGASTDTQYF. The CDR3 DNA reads TGCAGCGTTCGCCAGGGTGCTAGCACAGATACGCAGTATTTT.

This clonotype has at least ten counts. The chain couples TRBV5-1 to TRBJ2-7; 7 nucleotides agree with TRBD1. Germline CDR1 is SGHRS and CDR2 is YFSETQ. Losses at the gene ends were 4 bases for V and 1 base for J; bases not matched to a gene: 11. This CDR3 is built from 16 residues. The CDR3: CASSQTSDRASYEQYF. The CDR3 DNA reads TGCGCCAGCAGCCAAACGAGTGACAGGGCATCCTACGAGCAGTACTTC.

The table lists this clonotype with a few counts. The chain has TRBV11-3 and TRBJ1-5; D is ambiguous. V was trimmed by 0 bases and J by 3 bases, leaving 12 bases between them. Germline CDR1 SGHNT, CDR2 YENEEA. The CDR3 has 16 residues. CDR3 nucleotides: TGTGCCAGCAGCTTAGATATAGGCGTAATCAATCAGCCCCAGCATTTT. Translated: CASSLDIGVINQPQHF.

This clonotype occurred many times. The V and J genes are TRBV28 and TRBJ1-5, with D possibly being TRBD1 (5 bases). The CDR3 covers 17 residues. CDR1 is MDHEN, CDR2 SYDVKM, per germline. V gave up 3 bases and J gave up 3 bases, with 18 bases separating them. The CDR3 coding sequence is TGTGCCAGCAGTTTGGGAGACTGGGGGGGTTCCAATCAGCCCCAGCATTTT. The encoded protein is CASSLGDWGGSNQPQHF.

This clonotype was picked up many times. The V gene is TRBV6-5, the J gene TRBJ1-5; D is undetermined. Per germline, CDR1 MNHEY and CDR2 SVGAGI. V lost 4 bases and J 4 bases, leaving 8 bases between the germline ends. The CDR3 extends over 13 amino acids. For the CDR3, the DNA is TGTGCCAGCAGTTCGCAGGAGAATCAGCCCCAGCATTTT. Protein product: CASSSQENQPQHF.